These T cell receptor beta chains were read from a single sample in a study of shared T cell receptors in the human thymus. Data came from immunoSEQ multiplex PCR; TCRdb stores just in-frame clones and leaves some out. The sample has about 540,000 clones; 78% are singletons. These data were also reused for a study on human thymus T cells.

The sequenced sample was thymocytes. All receptors derive from a boy under two years old with a congenital heart defect. CDR3s include the opening cysteine and the closing phenylalanine or tryptophan. D genes are given only for firm matches. Expanded clones get a size class; other rows say once, few or many, or leave the size out.

>NA|TRBJ1-1|NA|TRBV4-1
TGCGCCAGCAGCCAAGATCCTAGAGGGGGGAACACTGAAGCTTTCTTT
CASSQDPRGGNTEAFF
>TRBD2|TRBJ2-1|NA|TRBV5-4
TGTGCCAGCAGCAAACTAGCGGGAGTCTCCTACAATGAGCAGTTCTTC
CASSKLAGVSYNEQFF
>NA|TRBJ1-1|NA|TRBV6-1
TGTGCCAGCAGTGGGCCAGGGGCGGGCAATGGAGCTTTCTTT
CASSGPGAGNGAFF
>NA|TRBJ1-5|NA|TRBV4-3
TGCGCCAGCAGCCAAGATGGGGGGTTTCAGCCCCAGCATTTT
CASSQDGGFQPQHF
>NA|TRBJ1-2|NA|TRBV6-4
TGTGCCAGCAGTGACGCCTATAGGGGCCCCTTCGATGGCTACACCTTC
CASSDAYRGPFDGYTF
>NA|TRBJ1-1|NA|TRBV6-6
TGTGCCAGCACCTCGACTGTTGAAACTGAAGCTTTCTTT
CASTSTVETEAFF
>NA|TRBJ1-2|NA|TRBV7-6
TGTGCCAGCAGCTCCTTGGTACGGAGGGTTCATCATGGCTACACCTTC
CASSSLVRRVHHGYTF
>NA|TRBJ2-3|once|TRBV30
TGTGCCTGGAGTGTCGGAGCGGCTGGCACAGATACGCAGTATTTT
CAWSVGAAGTDTQYF
>NA|TRBJ2-7|NA|TRBV6-5
TGTGCCAGCAGTTACTCCGACGGGAGTCAATACGAGCAGTACTTC
CASSYSDGSQYEQYF
>NA|TRBJ2-7|NA|TRBV11-2
TGTGCCAGCGACGGAGGGGGGGCCCCCTACGAGCAGTACTTC
CASDGGGAPYEQYF
>TRBD2|TRBJ2-1|once|TRBV5-1
TGCGCCAGCAGCTTGGGTCCGAGGACTAGCCCCTTGGGTGAGCAGTTCTTC
CASSLGPRTSPLGEQFF
>NA|TRBJ1-2|NA|TRBV27
TGTGCCAGCAGTTCCACAGGGCAAGCTAACTATGGCTACACCTTC
CASSSTGQANYGYTF
>NA|TRBJ1-4|NA|TRBV28
TGTGCCAGCAGGGCGGGGCAGGCCGGTAGTGAAAAACTGTTTTTT
CASRAGQAGSEKLFF
>NA|TRBJ2-1|once|TRBV10-3
TGTGCCATCAGTGGAGGGCGGGACAATGAGCAGTTCTTC
CAISGGRDNEQFF
>NA|TRBJ2-2|NA|TRBV9
TGTGCCAGCAGCGCCGGGGGGCTCTCCACCGGGGAGCTGTTTTTT
CASSAGGLSTGELFF
>NA|TRBJ2-3|NA|TRBV4-1
TGCGCCAGCAGCCAAGGGGACTCCACAGATACGCAGTATTTT
CASSQGDSTDTQYF
>NA|TRBJ2-7|NA|TRBV7-9
TGTGCCAGCAGCCCCGGACTGACCGCCTACGAGCAGTACTTC
CASSPGLTAYEQYF
>NA|TRBJ2-2|NA|TRBV27
TGTGCCAGCAGTTCCAGCGGCACCGGGGAGCTGTTTTTT
CASSSSGTGELFF
>NA|TRBJ2-5|few|TRBV29-1
TGCAGCGTTGGGTGGACCCCCAGGGCGGGGGCCAAGACGTGGAAGGGCCAGTACTTC
CSVGWTPRAGAKTWKGQYF
>TRBD1|TRBJ1-5|NA|TRBV4-1
TGCGCCAGCAGCCAAGTCCCGGGACAGTTCGATCAGCCCCAGCATTTT
CASSQVPGQFDQPQHF
>NA|TRBJ1-1|few|TRBV20-1
TGCAGTCCTAGGACTGACACTGAAGCTTTCTTT
CSPRTDTEAFF
>NA|TRBJ1-5|NA|TRBV7-9
TGTGCCAGCAGCTTAGGCGGGACGGATAATCAGCCCCAGCATTTT
CASSLGGTDNQPQHF
>NA|TRBJ2-1|once|TRBV27
TGTGCCAGCAGTTTAGCAGGTGAGCAGTTCTTC
CASSLAGEQFF
>NA|TRBJ2-1|NA|TRBV6-1
TGTGCCAGCAGTGAAGTGATGAGGACCTACAATGAGCAGTTCTTC
CASSEVMRTYNEQFF
>NA|TRBJ2-5|NA|TRBV2
TGTGCCAGCAGTGAACGTAAGACCCAGTACTTC
CASSERKTQYF
>NA|TRBJ1-3|NA|TRBV21-1
TGTGCCAGCAGCAAGGGAGGTTACTCTGGAAACACCATATATTTT
CASSKGGYSGNTIYF
>NA|TRBJ1-2|NA|TRBV6-1
TGTGCCAGCAGTGAAGGAGTAGGGGTGGTGTATGGCTACACCTTC
CASSEGVGVVYGYTF
>NA|TRBJ1-4|NA|TRBV4-1
TGCGCCAGCAGCCAAGATGGGGGGACTTTTGAAAAACTGTTTTTT
CASSQDGGTFEKLFF
>NA|TRBJ1-2|few|TRBV5-4
TGTGCCAGCACCCCGATCGTGGGACACAAGGCTGGCTACACCTTC
CASTPIVGHKAGYTF
>TRBD2|TRBJ2-7|NA|TRBV30
TGTGCCTGGGCGGAGATTTGCCCCTCGGGAGGCTACGAGCAGTACTTC
CAWAEICPSGGYEQYF
>TRBD2|TRBJ2-1|NA|TRBV7-7
TGTGCTAGCAGCCTCAGGGCGACTAGCGATGAGCAGTTCTTC
CASSLRATSDEQFF
>NA|TRBJ2-5|NA|TRBV7-8
TGTGCCAGCAGCTTAGCGACCCGGGACCAAGAGACCCAGTACTTC
CASSLATRDQETQYF
>TRBD2|TRBJ2-7|NA|TRBV29-1
TGCAGCGTCGAGAAGGTAGCGGGAACCCTCGAGCAGTACTTC
CSVEKVAGTLEQYF
>TRBD1|TRBJ2-7|few|TRBV11-2
TGTGCCAGCAGGTCGTACCCCGGGACAGAATACTACGAGCAGTACTTC
CASRSYPGTEYYEQYF
>NA|TRBJ2-7|NA|TRBV18
TGTGCCAGCTCACCACGCCAGGGCGCCCTCCTCTTC
CASSPRQGALLF
>TRBD1|TRBJ1-2|NA|TRBV27
TGTGCCAGCAGCCAACCCGGAGGGGGCGGCTATGGCTACACCTTC
CASSQPGGGGYGYTF